This section outlines one TCR beta chain sequence together with its context. Its antigen remains unidentified. This sample was taken from a study of molecular identifiers for immune sequencing clone quantification. Study findings and constraints: Beyond 20 RNA copies, clones held over 99% of effector molecules, compared with under 1% in naive cells. Jurkat TCR RNA spiked in from one cell could reportedly be detected among approximately 1 million naive cells.

The bulk TCR libraries were made with methods described before and with listed TCR primers. TCRdb used MiXCR to reprocess the PCR reads, holding one entry per CDR3 protein. This table has about 630,000 distinct CDR3 sequences, about 25% appearing once. A CD8+CD4-CCR7+CD45RA+ gate was used to sort naive CD8 T cells. This receptor was obtained from a human donor in good health. Some libraries in this study had Jurkat cell RNA spiked in. Specimen: naive CD8+ T cells from blood, with Jurkat cell RNA spiked in. Stated subset: FACS-sorted CD8+CD4-CCR7+CD45RA+ naive T cells.

The CDR3 bases are TGTGCCAGCAGCGTCGAAGCGGGTACCTCCTACAATGAGCAGTTCTTC. Encoded protein: CASSVEAGTSYNEQFF. This chain joins TRBV9 and TRBJ2-1, with TRBD2 as a possible D gene (6 bases). Germline assignment: CDR1 SGDLS and CDR2 YYNGEE. Trimming pared 2 bases from V and 0 bases from J, leaving 12 bases between. The CDR3 is 16 amino acids.